The 8 T cell receptor beta chains in this list originate from one sample, sequenced in a study of CD8+ T cells in alopecia areata. cDNA serving as the sequencing template came from extracted, reverse transcribed RNA. TCRdb's copy holds only in-frame clones and misses some; the assay was immunoSEQ multiplex PCR. The table shows 120,000 or so clones, with less than 80% occurring only once. The sequenced sample was CD4+ T cells sorted from blood. The receptors here all came from a human donor in good health.

This clone was found a few times. The chain employs TRBV7-2 and TRBJ2-3; 8 bases map to TRBD2. The CDR3 sequence is 15 residues long. V lost 0 bases to trimming and J lost 1 base; unmatched junction nucleotides: 0. CDR1 and CDR2 (germline): SGHTA, FQGNSA. The CDR3 spells CASSLAAGGTDTQYF. The CDR3 nucleotides read TGTGCCAGCAGCTTAGCAGCGGGGGGCACAGATACGCAGTATTTT.

In this sample, this clone turned up a few times. The chain links TRBV29-1 to TRBJ1-5, with D uncertain. The ends were cut back, 6 bases at V and 5 bases at J, with 14 bases in the middle. Germline V CDR1 and CDR2: SQVTM, ANQGSEA. This CDR3 comprises 13 residues. The CDR3 DNA reads as TGCAGCGTGGTCACGGGTTGGGATCAGCCCCAGCATTTT. Translating it yields CSVVTGWDQPQHF.

CDR3 in amino acids: CASSEAGARNQPQHF. DNA of the CDR3: TGTGCCAGCAGTGAAGCGGGGGCCCGCAATCAGCCCCAGCATTTT. V gene TRBV6-1 combines with J gene TRBJ1-5, with a tentative D call TRBD1 (6 bases). Per germline, CDR1 MNHNS and CDR2 SASEGT. This CDR3 is built from 15 residues. Trimming cost V 0 bases and J 2 bases, with 8 bases left between them.

This clone was seen a few times. The V call is TRBV4-1, the J call TRBJ1-5; D is unresolved. V dropped 1 base and J dropped 0 bases, with 7 bases sitting between them. The germline gives CDR1 MGHRA, CDR2 YSYEKL. CDR3 length: 15 amino acids. In DNA form, the CDR3 reads TGCGCCAGCAGCCAAGGACAAATTAGCAATCAGCCCCAGCATTTT. It yields the protein CASSQGQISNQPQHF.

J is TRBJ1-2 and V is TRBV29-1; 8 nucleotides align to TRBD1. The length of the CDR3 is 14 residues. Unmatched junction bases numbered 8, after V lost 7 bases and J lost 1 base. Germline-derived CDR1 and CDR2 are SQVTM and ANQGSEA. The CDR3 sequence: CSAQTGAINYGYTF. CDR3 DNA: TGCAGCGCTCAGACAGGGGCCATTAACTATGGCTACACCTTC.

This clone was seen a few times. The gene calls are TRBV7-2 and TRBJ1-6; D unclear. Germline loops: CDR1 SGHTA, CDR2 FQGNSA. Deletions cut 5 bases from V and 14 bases from J, with 19 bases between. The CDR3 is 14 residues long. The CDR3 protein is CASSMDRTTLALHF. CDR3 DNA sequence: TGTGCCAGCAGCATGGACCGTACCACCCTAGCCCTCCACTTT.

This chain connects TRBV5-1 to TRBJ1-1; a weak D match, TRBD1 (6 bases). Between the trimmed V and J ends, which lost 1 base and 6 bases, there was a span of 13 bases. The germline CDR1 and CDR2 sequences are SGHRS and YFSETQ. There are 14 residues in the CDR3. CDR3 nucleotide sequence: TGCGCCAGCAGCTTGTTTCCAGGGGCCCCTGAAGCTTTCTTT. Amino acids: CASSLFPGAPEAFF.

This chain uses TRBV2 with TRBJ1-5; 9 bases match TRBD1. The J segment lost 6 bases and the V segment lost 7 bases, leaving 7 bases of the junction unmatched. The V gene's germline CDR1 is SNHLY and CDR2 FYNNEI. This CDR3 is 14 amino acids long. CDR3 sequence (DNA): TGTGCCAGCAAGGGAACAGGGGGCGGTCAGCCCCAGCATTTT. Translating gives CASKGTGGGQPQHF.